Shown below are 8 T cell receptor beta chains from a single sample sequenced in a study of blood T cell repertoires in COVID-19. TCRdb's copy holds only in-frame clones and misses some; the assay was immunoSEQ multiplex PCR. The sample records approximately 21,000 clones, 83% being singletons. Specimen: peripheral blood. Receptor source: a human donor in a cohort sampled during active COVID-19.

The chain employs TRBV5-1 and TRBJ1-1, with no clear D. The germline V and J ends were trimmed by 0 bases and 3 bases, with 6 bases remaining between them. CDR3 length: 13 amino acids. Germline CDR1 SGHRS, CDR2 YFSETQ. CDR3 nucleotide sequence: TGCGCCAGCAGCTTGGAACCGGACACTGAAGCTTTCTTT. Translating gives CASSLEPDTEAFF.

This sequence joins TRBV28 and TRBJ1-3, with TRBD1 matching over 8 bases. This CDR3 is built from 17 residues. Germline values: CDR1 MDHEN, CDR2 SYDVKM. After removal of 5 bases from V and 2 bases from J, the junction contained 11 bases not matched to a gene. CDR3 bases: TGTGCCAGCAGTCCAGGGGGCGCAGGGACTCCTGGAAACACCATATATTTT. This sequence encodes CASSPGGAGTPGNTIYF.

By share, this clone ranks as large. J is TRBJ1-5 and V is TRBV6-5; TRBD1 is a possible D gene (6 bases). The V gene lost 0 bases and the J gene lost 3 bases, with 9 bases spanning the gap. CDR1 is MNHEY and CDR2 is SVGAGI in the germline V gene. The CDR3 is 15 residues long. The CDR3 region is CASSYSTGFNQPQHF. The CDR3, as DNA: TGTGCCAGCAGTTACTCGACAGGATTCAATCAGCCCCAGCATTTT.

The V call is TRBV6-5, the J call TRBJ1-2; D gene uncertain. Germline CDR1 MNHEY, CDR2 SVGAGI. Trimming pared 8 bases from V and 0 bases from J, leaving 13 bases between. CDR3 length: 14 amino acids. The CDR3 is CASPPPEANYGYTF. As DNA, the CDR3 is TGTGCCAGCCCTCCCCCCGAGGCTAACTATGGCTACACCTTC.

The CDR3 region has the DNA TGTGCCAGCAGCCCGGGACAGAACACCGGGGAGCTGTTTTTT. Translated, it gives CASSPGQNTGELFF. The chain uses TRBV7-3 and TRBJ2-2; perhaps TRBD1 as D (6 bases). Germline lookup yields CDR1 SGHTA and CDR2 FQGTGA. The CDR3 is 14 residues long. Trimming took 5 bases from V and 1 from J, leaving 8 bases between them.

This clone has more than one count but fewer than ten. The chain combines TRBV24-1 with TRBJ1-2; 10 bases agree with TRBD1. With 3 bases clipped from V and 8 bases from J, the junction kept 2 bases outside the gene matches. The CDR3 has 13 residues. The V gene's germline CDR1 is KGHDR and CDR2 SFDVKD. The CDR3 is CATSDRTGGGYTF. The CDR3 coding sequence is TGTGCCACCAGTGATCGGACAGGGGGAGGCTACACCTTC.

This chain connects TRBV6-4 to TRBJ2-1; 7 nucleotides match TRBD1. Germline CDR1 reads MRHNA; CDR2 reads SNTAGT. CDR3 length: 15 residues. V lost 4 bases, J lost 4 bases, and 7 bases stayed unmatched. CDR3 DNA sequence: TGTGCCAGCAGTGTGGACAGGCCAGGATACAATGAGCAGTTCTTC. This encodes CASSVDRPGYNEQFF.

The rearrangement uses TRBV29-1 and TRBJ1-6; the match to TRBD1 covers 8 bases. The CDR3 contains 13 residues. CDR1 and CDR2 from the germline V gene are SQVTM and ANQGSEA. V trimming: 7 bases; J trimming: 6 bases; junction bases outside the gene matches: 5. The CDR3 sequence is CSAGTGGNSPLHF. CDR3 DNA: TGCAGCGCTGGGACAGGAGGTAATTCACCCCTCCACTTT.